This T cell receptor (beta chain) was identified in a study of T cells in Graves' hyperthyroidism and ophthalmopathy. Study at large: Once the initial diagnosis was made, peripheral blood was obtained before any treatment. Study-wide findings and caveats: The majority of expanded thyroid clonotypes above 0.001 also appeared in blood. Before onset, ophthalmopathy was predicted by the model a median approximately 6.5 months earlier.

In its sample, this clonotype was seen many times. Its antigen remains unknown. Looked up from germline, CDR1 is MNHEY and CDR2 is SVGAGI. The CDR3 spans 14 residues. V was pared by 0 bases and J by 7 bases, with 4 bases of the junction left unmatched. RNA transcripts served as the template for amplifying TCR beta CDR3 regions. The TCR CDR3 first-round RT-PCR relied on the HTBI primer set. Via MiXCR, TCRdb re-called the multiplex PCR reads, giving one row per CDR3 protein. The sample includes 550,000 to 650,000 distinct CDR3 sequences, over 11% of them seen just once. On the basis of clinical symptoms, serum thyroxine and TRAb, thyroid ultrasound and orbital computed tomography, diagnoses were made.

V gene TRBV6-5 combines with J gene TRBJ1-2, with TRBD1 matching over 8 bases. The sequenced sample was blood. The source of this sequence is a woman in her twenties or thirties with Graves' hyperthyroidism that later progressed to Graves' ophthalmopathy. The CDR3 here is CASSYSTGDSGYTF. CDR3 sequence (DNA): TGTGCCAGCAGTTACTCGACAGGGGATAGTGGCTACACCTTC.